This TCR beta chain was identified during a study of cytomegalovirus exposure and HLA in healthy donors. Overall study: An earlier analysis identified 100 million to 130 million unique TCR beta sequences in 150 million to 200 million T cells. Points from the study as a whole: Later analysis indicated greater clonal expansion among HLA-associated TCR beta chains than among equally common other chains. Among TCR beta chains, those listed as cytomegalovirus-associated numbered about 160. When the data were analyzed later, several of the most significant clusters appeared to be linked to common viral pathogens.

The V segment lost 0 bases and the J segment 4 bases; nucleotides outside the gene matches: 2. Per the germline V gene, CDR1 is SQVTM and CDR2 is ANQGSEA. The CDR3 spans 15 residues. About this clone: Its antigen is still unknown.

60 Vbeta and 13 Jbeta primers were used in PCR. Measured with immunoSEQ multiplex PCR; TCRdb has only the in-frame clones, and not every one. Counted here are 75,000 to 90,000 clones, roughly a tenth occurring once; the ten biggest clones make up around 26%. The rearrangement links TRBV29-1 to TRBJ2-5, with 13 bases identical to TRBD2. The source is a man in his sixties in good health and CMV-seropositive. The sequenced sample was PBMCs. Here the CDR3 reads CSVEDRTSGGETQYF. The CDR3 DNA follows: TGCAGCGTTGAAGATAGGACTAGCGGGGGAGAGACCCAGTACTTC.